This section outlines one T cell receptor (beta chain) sequence together with its context. The antigen is undetermined. This specimen comes from a study of T cell responses to AZD1222 COVID-19 vaccine. Whole-study results and caveats: Spike was spanned by vaccine-associated CD4 TCRs, which were dominant at 160-218 and 743-854. Targeting of unmutated variant regions was reportedly seen in nearly half of spike-specific TCRs. It should be noted that donors were predominantly white British and more often female, and clonal diversity was possibly underestimated.

Recipients boosted at about 4 weeks or about 12 weeks are pooled. Only in-frame clones appear in the TCRdb table, and some are missing; sequencing was by immunoSEQ multiplex PCR. The repertoire holds about 270,000 clones, with approximately 94% as singletons. Germline V gives CDR1 SGHTA, CDR2 FQGNSA. V shed 4 bases and J shed 7 bases, with 17 bases lying between them. The CDR3 runs 15 residues. This rearrangement joins TRBV7-2 to TRBJ1-5; D unclear. This specimen consisted of peripheral blood, obtained 28 days after the second AZD1222 dose. The TCR originated in an adult who received the AZD1222 COVID-19 vaccine. Here the CDR3 reads CASSSSAPGRQPQHF. The CDR3 nucleotides read TGTGCCAGCAGCTCCTCGGCCCCGGGAAGACAGCCCCAGCATTTT.